These 5 T cell receptor beta chains were sequenced from one sample in a study of spatial heterogeneity in lung cancer. Points from the study as a whole: Expanded alpha and beta TCR counts within tumors tracked tumor mutation counts.

Each CDR3 protein gets one entry after TCRdb re-called the 5' RACE reads with MiXCR. The sample has about 9,300 distinct CDR3 sequences; roughly 6% are singletons. No antigen is known for these receptors. Time point meaning: sample taken at primary tumor resection. Sequenced material: lung tumor tissue, taken at surgery. The receptors come from a male donor with early-stage non-small cell lung cancer.

The rearrangement joins TRBV30 to TRBJ2-3; 10 bases align to TRBD2. Unmatched junction bases numbered 0, after V lost 4 bases and J lost 5 bases. The CDR3 length is 12 residues. From germline, CDR1 is GTSNPN and CDR2 SVGIG (reference sequence). DNA for the CDR3: TGTGCCTGGACTAGCGGGGGAGATACGCAGTATTTT. This codes for CAWTSGGDTQYF.

This clonotype was seen ten or more times. This chain links TRBV27 with TRBJ1-6; TRBD1 might be the D (6 bases). The ends were cut back, 5 bases at V and 9 bases at J, with 17 bases in the middle. The CDR3 is 15 residues long. Germline lookup yields CDR1 MNHEY and CDR2 SMNVEV (reference sequence). In nucleotides, the CDR3 is TGTGCCAGCAGTGTCGGGACCGGAGGGGGTTCACCCCTCCACTTT. Its translation: CASSVGTGGGSPLHF.

In this sample, this clonotype turned up many times. This rearrangement joins TRBV12-2 to TRBJ1-4; the table assigns TRBD1, which was not confirmed against the DNA. TRBV12-2 corresponds to a pseudogene. This CDR3 spans 16 amino acids. The CDR3 bases are TGTGCAAGTCGCTCTACGAGGGACATGACGTTGGGAAAACTGTTTTTT. This sequence encodes CASRSTRDMTLGKLFF.

This clonotype was seen at least ten times. The chain combines TRBV12-3 or TRBV12-4 with TRBJ1-1, with D possibly TRBD1 on 6 matching bases. The CDR3 runs to 15 residues. V was trimmed by 9 bases and J by 0 bases, leaving 17 bases between them. CDR3 loop: CASSRGGLMNTEAFF. CDR3 coding DNA: TGTGCCAGTTCTCGAGGGGGGCTGATGAACACTGAAGCTTTCTTT.

This clonotype was detected many times. The CDR3 region has the DNA TGTGCCAGCAGCCAAGGTTCTACGGCGGCGGATCAGCCCCAGCATTTT. It translates to CASSQGSTAADQPQHF. The chain has TRBV3-1 and TRBJ1-5; D is uncertain. V dropped 1 base and J dropped 5 bases, with 15 bases sitting between them. The CDR3 length is 16 residues. The germline V gene has CDR1 LGHDT and CDR2 YNNKEL (reference sequence).